The present TCR beta chain was sequenced within a study of T-cell reconstitution after alpha-beta-depleted transplantation in children. CDR3 size: 13 residues. Germline V gives CDR1 MNHEY, CDR2 SMNVEV (reference sequence). The V and J ends lost 7 bases and 5 bases respectively, with 13 bases between them. Only a few counts were recorded for this clonotype. A library of TCRbeta sequences, prepared with unique molecular identifiers, was generated. TCRdb re-analysed the PCR reads in MiXCR, keeping a single row per CDR3 protein. The sample shows hundreds of thousands of distinct CDR3 sequences, over 15% of them seen only once.

The clonotype was recovered from a human donor who donated a stem cell graft to a child with acute myeloid leukemia. The J gene is TRBJ2-3, the V gene TRBV27, with D uncertain. Material: PBMCs from the stem cell graft donor, obtained from the stem cell graft. The CDR3 DNA reads TGTGCCAGCACAGGACCCGTGGGAGATACGCAGTATTTT. Its protein product is CASTGPVGDTQYF.